This TCR beta chain was profiled in a study of T cells expressing NK-cell markers. The overall study: According to the study, TCR beta repertoires originated from sorted CD3+CD56+NKG2C+, CD3+CD56+NKG2C- and CD3+CD56-NKG2C+ T cells. Study-wide findings and caveats: For several donors, these clonotypes were likewise the leading ones in the CD3+CD56-NKG2C+ fraction.

As to this clonotype: Antigen: not known.

This CDR3 spans 14 amino acids. CDR1 and CDR2 (germline): DFQATT, SNEGSKA (reference sequence). Researchers built TCR beta cDNA using 5'RACE template switching with UMIs. TCRdb reanalyzed the 5' RACE reads and collapses them to one entry per CDR3 protein, without DNA. This sample's clone table lists some 340,000 distinct CDR3 sequences. This TCR derives from a man aged 18 to 70 in good health. The sample comprised blood T cells: a sorted CD56 or NKG2C T cell subset, CD4+ or CD8+ T cells, or bulk PBMC T cells (not recorded which). The genes are TRBV20-1 and TRBJ2-5; absent DNA, TCRdb's TRBD2 call cannot be checked. CDR3 sequence reads: CSARSGVPQETQYF.